The 32 T cell receptor beta chains below were found in one sample sequenced in a study of early T cells in non-severe SARS-CoV-2 infection. TCRdb itself ran the 5' RACE reads through MiXCR, one entry per CDR3 protein. The data contain 70,000 to 90,000 distinct CDR3 sequences, roughly a sixth of them singletons. The sample comprised whole blood. The receptors derive from an adult who was a healthcare worker with PCR-confirmed SARS-CoV-2 infection or an uninfected control (not recorded which).

CDR3 nucleotides: TGTGCCACCAGGCCCGGGGGCTCCTACAATGAGCAGTTCTTC. Its protein is CATRPGGSYNEQFF. V is TRBV24-1 and J is TRBJ2-1; weak D call: TRBD2 (6 bases). The V gene lost 7 bases and the J gene lost 0 bases, with 9 bases spanning the gap. CDR1 is KGHDR, CDR2 SFDVKD, per germline. The CDR3 consists of 14 residues.

The chain links TRBV5-1 to TRBJ2-5, with D perhaps matching TRBD2 (6 bases). From germline, CDR1 is SGHRS and CDR2 YFSETQ. Trimming cost V 3 bases and J 1 base, with 16 bases left between them. This CDR3 is built from 16 residues. DNA of the CDR3: TGCGCCAGCAGCTCTGCGGGACGGGGAACCCAAGAGACCCAGTACTTC. It specifies CASSSAGRGTQETQYF. The full variable domain, its missing parts supplied by reference TRBV5-1 and TRBJ2-5, is KAGVTQTPRYLIKTRGQQVTLSCSPISGHRSVSWYQQTPGQGLQFLFEYFSETQRNKGNFPGRFSGRQFSNSRSEMNVSTLELGDSALYLCASSSAGRGTQETQYFGPGTRLLVL.

The genes are TRBV29-1 and TRBJ2-5; TRBD2 matches at 7 bases. CDR1 SQVTM and CDR2 ANQGSEA come from the germline V gene. The length of the CDR3 is 12 residues. V lost 6 bases to trimming and J lost 3 bases; unmatched junction nucleotides: 4. This CDR3 is CSVDTSEETQYF. Written as DNA, the CDR3 is TGCAGCGTCGATACTAGCGAAGAGACCCAGTACTTC.

The chain combines TRBV5-1 with TRBJ2-5; 12 bases match TRBD2. This CDR3 comprises 14 residues. Germline-derived CDR1 and CDR2 are SGHRS and YFSETQ. V was clipped by 4 bases and J by 7 bases; unmatched bases: 5. This chain's CDR3 is CASSLAGGPATQYF. The CDR3 DNA sequence: TGCGCCAGCAGCCTAGCGGGAGGGCCGGCGACCCAGTACTTC.

This clonotype has more than one count but fewer than ten. The chain links TRBV5-1 to TRBJ2-7, with 7 bases fitting TRBD1. V dropped 4 bases and J dropped 0; count of bases not matched to a gene: 7. This CDR3 is 15 amino acids long. Germline CDR1 reads SGHRS; CDR2 reads YFSETQ. The CDR3 reads CASSPQTGTSYEQYF. The CDR3 coding sequence is TGCGCCAGCAGCCCCCAGACAGGGACCTCCTACGAGCAGTACTTC.

This sequence joins TRBV5-6 and TRBJ2-7; D might be TRBD2 (6 bases). CDR1 is SGHDT, CDR2 YYEEEE, per germline. This CDR3 comprises 13 residues. Trimming stripped 4 bases from V and 0 bases from J, with 8 bases between. The CDR3 bases are TGTGCCAGCAGCGCCGGGAGCTCCTACGAGCAGTACTTC. It specifies CASSAGSSYEQYF. The full variable domain, its missing parts supplied by reference TRBV5-6 and TRBJ2-7, is DAGVTQSPTHLIKTRGQQVTLRCSPKSGHDTVSWYQQALGQGPQFIFQYYEEEERQRGNFPDRFSGHQFPNYSSELNVNALLLGDSALYLCASSAGSSYEQYFGPGTRLTVT.

This clonotype was detected only a few times. The V call is TRBV4-3, the J call TRBJ2-6; D is unclear. CDR1 is LGHNA, CDR2 YSLEER, per germline. The ends were cut back, 4 bases at V and 2 bases at J, with 12 bases in the middle. The CDR3 runs to 16 residues. CDR3 region: CASSPTLGAGANVLTF. The CDR3 DNA is TGCGCCAGCAGCCCCACTTTGGGCGCTGGGGCCAACGTCCTGACTTTC.

The chain is built from TRBV5-1 and TRBJ1-1; D unresolved. This CDR3 comprises 15 residues. Germline lookup yields CDR1 SGHRS and CDR2 YFSETQ. Trimming left V 0 bases short and J 7 bases short, with 16 bases between. The CDR3 sequence: CASSLDFRRPREAFF. CDR3 nucleotide sequence: TGCGCCAGCAGCTTGGATTTTCGACGGCCCCGTGAAGCTTTCTTT.

This clonotype has a handful of counts. The chain joins TRBV9 to TRBJ2-3, with 11 bases fitting TRBD2. Germline loops: CDR1 SGDLS, CDR2 YYNGEE. V trimming: 0 bases; J trimming: 1 base; junction bases outside the gene matches: 10. The CDR3 has 19 residues. The CDR3 DNA reads as TGTGCCAGCAGCGTAGTGGGGCTAGCGGGGGGAGGAGGCACAGATACGCAGTATTTT. This encodes CASSVVGLAGGGGTDTQYF.

This rearrangement joins TRBV12-3 or TRBV12-4 to TRBJ2-1, with D maybe TRBD2 (7 bases). V was trimmed by 7 bases and J by 8 bases, leaving 15 bases between them. CDR3 length equals 13 residues. In DNA form, the CDR3 reads TGTGCCAGCACCTCCGGGGGGCCGTATGAGCAGTTCTTC. Amino acid sequence: CASTSGGPYEQFF.

The CDR3 protein is CASSGDGMNTEAFF. CDR3 DNA: TGTGCCAGCAGCGGGGACGGGATGAACACTGAAGCTTTCTTT. The chain employs TRBV13 and TRBJ1-1; D may be TRBD1 (5 bases). The CDR3 loop spans 14 amino acids. The ends were cut back, 5 bases at V and 0 bases at J, with 10 bases in the middle. Germline V gene lookup returns CDR1 PRHDT and CDR2 FYEKMQ (reference sequence).

The rearrangement uses TRBV12-3 or TRBV12-4 and TRBJ2-2; the D is unclear. The germline V and J ends were trimmed by 3 bases and 9 bases, with 8 bases remaining between them. The CDR3 contains 12 residues. The CDR3 DNA is TGTGCCAGCAGTTTGATGGGAAGGGAGCTGTTTTTT. It translates to CASSLMGRELFF.

This clonotype was seen ten or more times. CDR3 residues: CASSPRRPTDTQYF. CDR3 DNA: TGTGCCAGCTCACCAAGACGGCCCACAGATACGCAGTATTTT. The rearrangement joins TRBV18 to TRBJ2-3, with unresolved D. V was shortened by 2 bases and J by 2 bases, with 8 bases between the two germline ends. This CDR3 has 14 residues. Germline V CDR1 and CDR2: KGHSH, LQKENI. Combining the CDR3 with reference TRBV18 and TRBJ2-3 gives the whole variable domain NAGVMQNPRHLVRRRGQEARLRCSPMKGHSHVYWYRQLPEEGLKFMVYLQKENIIDESGMPKERFSAEFPKEGPSILRIQQVVRGDSAAYFCASSPRRPTDTQYFGPGTRLTVL.

Ten or more counts support this clonotype. J is TRBJ1-1 and V is TRBV28; D is undetermined. This CDR3 is built from 14 residues. Germline V gene sequence: CDR1 MDHEN, CDR2 SYDVKM. Trimming shortened V by 7 bases and J by 4 bases, and 16 bases separated the two germline ends. The CDR3 bases are TGTGCCAGCACTTACGGGTCTTTTTTCACTGAAGCTTTCTTT. It is translated as CASTYGSFFTEAFF. Complete variable domain (other parts from reference TRBV28 and TRBJ1-1): DVKVTQSSRYLVKRTGEKVFLECVQDMDHENMFWYRQDPGLGLRLIYFSYDVKMKEKGDIPEGYSVSREKKERFSLILESASTNQTSMYLCASTYGSFFTEAFFGQGTRLTVV.

The CDR3 loop is CASSEGSGFAYEQYF. In nucleotides, the CDR3 is TGTGCCAGCAGTGAAGGGAGCGGATTCGCCTACGAGCAGTACTTC. The chain carries TRBV25-1 and TRBJ2-7; D possibly corresponds to TRBD2 (5 bases). Trimming removed 2 bases at V and 2 bases at J, with 13 bases between. Germline V gene sequence: CDR1 MGHDK, CDR2 SYGVNS. This CDR3 is built from 15 residues.

The sample holds a few counts of this clonotype. This chain's CDR3 is CSARDWMDSQETQYF. In DNA form, the CDR3 reads TGCAGTGCTAGAGATTGGATGGACAGTCAAGAGACCCAGTACTTC. V and J are TRBV20-1 and TRBJ2-5, with TRBD1 as a possible D gene (6 bases). V was clipped by 0 bases and J by 2 bases, with 13 bases between them. The CDR3 is 15 amino acids. Germline V gene lookup returns CDR1 DFQATT and CDR2 SNEGSKA (reference sequence).

This clonotype was observed at least ten times. The chain uses TRBV6-6 and TRBJ2-5; unclear D gene. Trimming pared 8 bases from V and 4 bases from J, leaving 11 bases between. CDR3 size: 12 residues. Germline CDR1 reads MNHNY; CDR2 reads SVGAGI (reference sequence). CDR3 in amino acids: CASRRGVETQYF. The CDR3 bases are TGTGCCAGCCGACGTGGAGTAGAGACCCAGTACTTC.

This clonotype has more than one count but fewer than ten. The V call is TRBV20-1, the J call TRBJ2-5; D is perhaps TRBD2 (6 bases). V was cut by 6 bases and J by 2 bases, with 13 bases left in between. The germline V gene encodes CDR1 DFQATT and CDR2 SNEGSKA (reference sequence). CDR3 length: 13 residues. This CDR3 reads CSAPGLTQETQYF. As DNA, the CDR3 is TGCAGTGCCCCGGGACTGACACAAGAGACCCAGTACTTC.

This clonotype was seen many times. The chain is built from TRBV7-2 and TRBJ2-2; 10 bases are shared with TRBD1. The CDR3 has 16 residues. V was pared by 5 bases and J by 5 bases, with 8 bases of the junction left unmatched. CDR1 and CDR2 (germline): SGHTA, FQGNSA. The CDR3 is CASSISGTGVTGELFF. The CDR3 region has the DNA TGTGCCAGCAGCATCTCCGGGACAGGGGTGACCGGGGAGCTGTTTTTT.

This clonotype was observed a handful of times. This chain connects TRBV6-4 to TRBJ2-2; D remains unclear. This CDR3 has 15 amino acids. Germline loops: CDR1 MRHNA, CDR2 SNTAGT. V was cut by 3 bases and J by 1 base, with 9 bases left in between. Here the CDR3 reads CASSDQAGNTGELFF. CDR3 DNA sequence: TGTGCCAGCAGTGATCAGGCAGGGAACACCGGGGAGCTGTTTTTT.

The rearrangement uses TRBV15 and TRBJ2-2, with TRBD1 matching over 7 bases. The junction had 6 bases not matched to a gene; V was cut back by 11 bases and J by 6 bases. The germline CDR1 and CDR2 sequences are LNHNV and YYDKDF (reference sequence). This CDR3 comprises 12 residues. For the CDR3, the DNA is TGTGCCGCAGGGGGAGCTCCCGGGGAGCTGTTTTTT. Translating it yields CAAGGAPGELFF.

The sample holds a few counts of this clonotype. The genes are TRBV7-8 and TRBJ2-7; no firm D call. This CDR3 region has 13 residues. V was shortened by 1 base and J by 4 bases, with 8 bases between the two germline ends. From germline, CDR1 is SGHVS and CDR2 FQNEAQ. The CDR3 DNA is TGTGCCAGCAGCTTAGTTAACATTTACGAGCAGTACTTC. Translation gives CASSLVNIYEQYF.

This clonotype was seen at least ten times. The chain is built from TRBV12-3 or TRBV12-4 and TRBJ2-5, with TRBD2 as a possible D gene (6 bases). This CDR3 comprises 13 residues. V lost 2 bases to trimming and J lost 3 bases, with 7 bases between them. The CDR3 is CASSLRREETQYF. CDR3 coding DNA: TGTGCCAGCAGTTTACGGAGGGAAGAGACCCAGTACTTC.

Many counts were recorded for this clonotype. The chain recombines TRBV20-1 with TRBJ1-1; the D is unclear. CDR3 length: 12 residues. In germline, CDR1 is DFQATT, CDR2 SNEGSKA (reference sequence). V lost 5 bases, J lost 4 bases, and 11 bases lay in between. This CDR3 is CSAPREGTEAFF. CDR3 bases: TGCAGTGCTCCCCGGGAAGGCACTGAAGCTTTCTTT.

This clonotype was picked up one time. This chain uses TRBV9 with TRBJ2-7; D ambiguous. CDR3 length: 14 residues. Deletions cut 3 bases from V and 0 bases from J, with 10 bases between. Germline CDR1 is SGDLS and CDR2 is YYNGEE. The CDR3, as DNA: TGTGCCAGCAGCGCTCTCCCTAGCTCCTACGAGCAGTACTTC. Translating gives CASSALPSSYEQYF. Combining the CDR3 with reference TRBV9 and TRBJ2-7 gives the whole variable domain DSGVTQTPKHLITATGQRVTLRCSPRSGDLSVYWYQQSLDQGLQFLIQYYNGEERAKGNILERFSAQQFPDLHSELNLSSLELGDSALYFCASSALPSSYEQYFGPGTRLTVT.

This clonotype was counted a few times. The gene calls are TRBV6-2 or TRBV6-3 and TRBJ2-1, with D unclear. V shed 5 bases and J shed 0 bases, with 8 bases lying between them. Per the germline V gene, CDR1 is MNHEY and CDR2 is SVGEGT. The CDR3 covers 14 residues. CDR3 bases: TGTGCCAGCAGTACCACCACCTCCTACAATGAGCAGTTCTTC. Its translation is CASSTTTSYNEQFF.

The chain links TRBV27 to TRBJ1-2; a weak D match, TRBD1 (5 bases). The CDR3 consists of 13 residues. V was trimmed by 0 bases and J by 8 bases, leaving 10 bases between them. Germline loops: CDR1 MNHEY, CDR2 SMNVEV (reference sequence). CDR3 nucleotides: TGTGCCAGCAGTTTATCAGCGGGACGCGGCTACACCTTC. Its protein is CASSLSAGRGYTF.

In its sample, this clonotype was seen a few times. J is TRBJ2-6 and V is TRBV24-1; the D is unclear. This CDR3 spans 17 amino acids. Germline CDR1 KGHDR, CDR2 SFDVKD. Trimming took off 6 bases at V and 0 bases at J, with 14 bases between the two ends. CDR3 coding DNA: TGTGCCACCAGTCCCCATATGACGGACTCTGGGGCCAACGTCCTGACTTTC. Residues: CATSPHMTDSGANVLTF.

The CDR3 nucleotides read TGTGCCAGCAGTCGAGGGACTAGCGGGAACGAGCAGTACTTC. It encodes CASSRGTSGNEQYF. The rearrangement joins TRBV3-1 to TRBJ2-7; 13 bases fit TRBD2. CDR1 is LGHDT, CDR2 YNNKEL, per germline (reference sequence). The ends lost 6 bases at V and 5 bases at J; junction bases unmatched: 4. The CDR3 extends over 14 amino acids.

This clonotype showed up just a few times. The chain joins TRBV3-1 to TRBJ2-5; D not certain. This CDR3 is built from 14 residues. The germline V and J ends were trimmed by 2 bases and 1 base, with 8 bases remaining between them. The germline V gene has CDR1 LGHDT and CDR2 YNNKEL (reference sequence). CDR3 residues: CASSQNYLQETQYF. The CDR3 DNA sequence: TGTGCCAGCAGCCAAAACTATCTCCAAGAGACCCAGTACTTC.

This chain joins TRBV7-6 and TRBJ2-5; D unresolved. This CDR3 has 16 amino acids. The germline V gene encodes CDR1 SGHVS and CDR2 FNYEAQ. Trimming took off 0 bases at V and 5 bases at J, with 16 bases between the two ends. CDR3 loop: CASSLAASRIQETQYF. CDR3 sequence (DNA): TGTGCCAGCAGCTTAGCCGCGAGTCGGATCCAGGAGACCCAGTACTTC.

This clonotype was observed many times. The chain joins TRBV7-8 to TRBJ2-1; weak D call: TRBD2 (5 bases). V lost 5 bases, J lost 9 bases, and 20 bases lay in between. Germline loops: CDR1 SGHVS, CDR2 FQNEAQ. This CDR3 has 15 amino acids. CDR3 loop: CASSARTHSAPEQFF. In DNA form, the CDR3 reads TGTGCCAGCAGCGCGAGGACTCATAGCGCCCCTGAGCAGTTCTTC.